This T cell receptor beta chain derives from a study of graft-versus-host responses after intestinal transplantation. The overall study: Recipients received multivisceral, liver-intestinal, or isolated intestinal transplants.

In regard to this clone: Its cognate antigen is unknown.

CDR1 and CDR2 from the germline V gene are LNHDA and SQIVND (reference sequence). Trimming cost V 5 bases and J 4 bases; bases outside gene matches: 6. CDR3 length: 15 amino acids. Study-wide findings and caveats: Detected in recipient marrow were GvH clones, some of which were first observed in ileum or blood. High graft-versus-host to host-versus-graft T cell clonal ratios marked allografts of patients with graft-donor macrochimerism.

Sequencing used immunoSEQ multiplex PCR; TCRdb keeps in-frame clones, though not all of them. The sample has about 45,000 clones, 91% seen once. The sequence came from a human patient who received an intestinal transplant, so some T cells may come from the graft donor. V usage is TRBV19 and J usage is TRBJ2-3, with 10 bases that match TRBD2. The sample consisted of PBMCs, taken 524 days after transplant. The CDR3 loop reads CASSVASGSSDTQYF. The CDR3 DNA sequence: TGTGCCAGTAGTGTGGCTAGCGGGAGCTCAGATACGCAGTATTTT.